The next 4 T cell receptor beta chains were all read from a single sample in a study of cytomegalovirus exposure and HLA in healthy donors. With 60 Vbeta and 13 Jbeta primers, the PCR was carried out. Method: immunoSEQ multiplex PCR; TCRdb's copy keeps in-frame clones and lacks some. The sample lists fewer than 250,000 clones, about 90% occurring once. Source material: PBMCs. The receptor set was obtained from a boy aged 2 to 9 in good health and CMV-seronegative.

J is TRBJ1-2 and V is TRBV30, with D possibly being TRBD1 (5 bases). The CDR3 totals 13 residues. Germline-derived CDR1 and CDR2 are GTSNPN and SVGIG (reference sequence). The V end was cut by 2 bases, the J end by 5 bases, with 12 bases between. The CDR3 sequence is CAWSKFPGYGYTF. CDR3 sequence (DNA): TGTGCCTGGAGTAAATTCCCAGGGTATGGCTACACCTTC.

This chain joins TRBV28 and TRBJ1-5; the match to TRBD1 covers 8 bases. Unmatched junction bases numbered 7, after V lost 2 bases and J lost 7 bases. From germline, CDR1 is MDHEN and CDR2 SYDVKM. This CDR3 region has 15 residues. The CDR3, as DNA: TGTGCCAGCAGTTTAAGGACAGGGAGCTACCAGCCCCAGCATTTT. Translation gives CASSLRTGSYQPQHF.

Only one count was recorded for this clone. This sequence joins TRBV28 and TRBJ2-7, with TRBD1 matching 8 bases. CDR3 size: 15 residues. Germline lookup yields CDR1 MDHEN and CDR2 SYDVKM. J was trimmed by 0 bases and V by 7 bases; bases with no gene match: 8. CDR3: CASISQGASSYEQYF. The CDR3 nucleotides read TGTGCCAGCATCTCCCAGGGGGCAAGCTCCTACGAGCAGTACTTC.

The rearrangement uses TRBV7-2 and TRBJ2-7, with a weak D call TRBD2 (6 bases). V was clipped by 0 bases and J by 2 bases, with 11 bases between them. This CDR3 is 15 amino acids long. Germline V gives CDR1 SGHTA, CDR2 FQGNSA. CDR3 region: CASSLAPGLTYEQYF. The CDR3 region has the DNA TGTGCCAGCAGCTTAGCACCGGGACTTACCTACGAGCAGTACTTC.